Listed below are T cell receptor beta chains from one sample, sequenced in a study of Graves' ophthalmopathy and Graves' hyperthyroidism. From the multiplex PCR reads, TCRdb called clonotypes with MiXCR, one entry per CDR3 protein. Among 300,000 or so distinct CDR3 sequences listed, roughly 15% were seen once. Sequenced: peripheral blood. These receptors were obtained from an adult man with Graves' ophthalmopathy. The CDR3 runs from the conserved cysteine through the conserved F or W. D genes are given only for firm matches. Clone size is given for some rows only: seen once, a few or many times, or a class if the clone is expanded.

TRBJ2-5 many TRBD1 TRBV20-1 CSAHRQGASETQYF TGCAGTGCACATCGACAGGGGGCGAGTGAGACCCAGTACTTC
TRBJ2-2 many TRBD1 TRBV12-5 CASALDRVDTGELFF TGTGCTAGTGCCCTGGACAGGGTGGACACCGGGGAGCTGTTTTTT
TRBJ2-2 many - TRBV10-1 CASSERLTGELFF TGCGCCAGCAGTGAGCGGCTCACCGGGGAGCTGTTTTTT
TRBJ2-5 many - TRBV20-1 CSAREEVGSSETQYF TGCAGTGCTAGAGAGGAGGTCGGTTCGTCGGAGACCCAGTACTTC
TRBJ1-1 many TRBD1 TRBV7-2 CASSLYTGVTEAFF TGTGCCAGCAGCTTATATACAGGGGTCACTGAAGCTTTCTTT
TRBJ1-2 many - TRBV18 CASSGTENYGYTF TGTGCCAGCTCAGGGACGGAGAACTATGGCTACACCTTC
TRBJ1-5 many TRBD1 TRBV7-2 CASSLGQGAGGNQPQHF TGTGCCAGCAGCTTAGGGCAGGGGGCGGGTGGCAATCAGCCCCAGCATTTT
TRBJ2-2 - TRBD1 TRBV6-2/TRBV6-3 CASSYHGTGGAETGELFF TGCGCCAGCAGTTACCATGGGACAGGGGGCGCAGAAACCGGGGAGCTGTTTTTT
TRBJ1-1 many TRBD1 TRBV6-1 CASSRTGYNTEAFF TGTGCCAGCAGTAGGACAGGTTATAACACTGAAGCTTTCTTT
TRBJ2-7 many TRBD2 TRBV11-3 CASSSGSGSTDEQYF TGTGCCAGCAGCTCAGGTAGCGGGAGTACGGACGAGCAGTACTTC
TRBJ1-5 - TRBD1 TRBV28 CASSLETGGGNQPQHF TGTGCCAGCAGTCTCGAGACAGGGGGCGGCAATCAGCCCCAGCATTTT
TRBJ1-6 many TRBD1 TRBV28 CASSPPGGSSNNSPLHF TGTGCCAGCAGTCCCCCAGGGGGGTCCTCCAATAATTCACCCCTCCACTTT
TRBJ2-7 many TRBD1 TRBV6-2/TRBV6-3 CASSYKDRVRNYEQYF TGTGCCAGCAGTTATAAAGACAGGGTTCGGAACTACGAGCAGTACTTC
TRBJ2-7 many TRBD2 TRBV7-9 CASSLTGGVAYEQYF TGTGCCAGCAGCTTAACGGGAGGAGTCGCCTACGAGCAGTACTTC
TRBJ2-7 - - TRBV6-2/TRBV6-3 CASSLGYGQFYEQYF TGCGCCAGCAGCTTGGGATACGGACAATTCTACGAGCAGTACTTC
TRBJ1-1 many - TRBV7-3 CASSSAGGPHTEAFF TGTGCCAGCAGCTCAGCTGGGGGGCCGCACACTGAAGCTTTCTTT
TRBJ2-7 many TRBD2 TRBV18 CASSASGGSSYEQYF TGTGCCAGCTCCGCCAGCGGGGGGTCTTCCTACGAGCAGTACTTC
TRBJ2-3 many TRBD1 TRBV6-1 CASSKTGGASADTQYF TGTGCCAGCAGTAAAACAGGGGGCGCCTCAGCAGATACGCAGTATTTT
TRBJ2-5 few TRBD1 TRBV6-1 CASRRQGIGQETQYF TGTGCCAGCAGGCGACAGGGGATCGGGCAAGAGACCCAGTACTTC
TRBJ1-1 many - TRBV9 CASSAQPGPSNTEAFF TGTGCCAGCAGCGCACAACCGGGACCCTCCAACACTGAAGCTTTCTTT
TRBJ2-5 many - TRBV20-1 CSARGQRVPETQYF TGCAGTGCTAGAGGGCAGCGGGTCCCAGAGACCCAGTACTTC
TRBJ1-5 many - TRBV30 CAWSVRNNQPQHF TGTGCCTGGAGTGTTCGTAACAATCAGCCCCAGCATTTT
TRBJ1-6 many - TRBV20-1 CSARDPAGSHGNSPLHF TGCAGTGCTAGAGATCCAGCGGGATCGCATGGAAATTCACCCCTCCACTTT
TRBJ1-2 - - TRBV12-3/TRBV12-4 CASSFIGAGGYGYTF TGTGCCAGCAGTTTCATTGGGGCAGGTGGCTATGGCTACACCTTC
TRBJ1-5 many TRBD1 TRBV12-3/TRBV12-4 CASSSRGQGFNQPQHF TGTGCCAGCAGTAGTAGGGGACAGGGGTTCAATCAGCCCCAGCATTTT
TRBJ2-7 many - TRBV30 CAWSVRSSRGPIYEQYF TGTGCCTGGAGTGTACGGAGTTCGAGAGGGCCTATCTACGAGCAGTACTTC
TRBJ2-4 many TRBD2 TRBV29-1 CSTFPGLAGESGNIQYF TGCAGCACCTTCCCCGGACTAGCGGGAGAATCTGGGAACATTCAGTACTTC
TRBJ2-7 many - TRBV6-1 CASSPGAYSYEQYF TGTGCCAGCAGTCCCGGGGCCTACTCCTACGAGCAGTACTTC
TRBJ2-7 many - TRBV5-1 CASSVEGTSYEQYF TGCGCCAGCAGCGTGGAGGGGACATCCTACGAGCAGTACTTC